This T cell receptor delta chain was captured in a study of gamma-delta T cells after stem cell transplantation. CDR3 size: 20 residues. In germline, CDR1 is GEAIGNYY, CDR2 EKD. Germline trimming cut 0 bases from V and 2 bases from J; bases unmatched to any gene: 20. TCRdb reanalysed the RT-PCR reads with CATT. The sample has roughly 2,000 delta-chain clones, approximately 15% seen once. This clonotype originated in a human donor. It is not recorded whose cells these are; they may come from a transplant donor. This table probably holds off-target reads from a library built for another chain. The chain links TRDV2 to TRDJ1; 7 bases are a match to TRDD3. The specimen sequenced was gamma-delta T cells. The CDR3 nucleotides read TGTGCCTGTGACACCGTGTCGAAGGACTGGGGAGGAGACGAAACCGATAAACTCATCTTT. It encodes CACDTVSKDWGGDETDKLIF.